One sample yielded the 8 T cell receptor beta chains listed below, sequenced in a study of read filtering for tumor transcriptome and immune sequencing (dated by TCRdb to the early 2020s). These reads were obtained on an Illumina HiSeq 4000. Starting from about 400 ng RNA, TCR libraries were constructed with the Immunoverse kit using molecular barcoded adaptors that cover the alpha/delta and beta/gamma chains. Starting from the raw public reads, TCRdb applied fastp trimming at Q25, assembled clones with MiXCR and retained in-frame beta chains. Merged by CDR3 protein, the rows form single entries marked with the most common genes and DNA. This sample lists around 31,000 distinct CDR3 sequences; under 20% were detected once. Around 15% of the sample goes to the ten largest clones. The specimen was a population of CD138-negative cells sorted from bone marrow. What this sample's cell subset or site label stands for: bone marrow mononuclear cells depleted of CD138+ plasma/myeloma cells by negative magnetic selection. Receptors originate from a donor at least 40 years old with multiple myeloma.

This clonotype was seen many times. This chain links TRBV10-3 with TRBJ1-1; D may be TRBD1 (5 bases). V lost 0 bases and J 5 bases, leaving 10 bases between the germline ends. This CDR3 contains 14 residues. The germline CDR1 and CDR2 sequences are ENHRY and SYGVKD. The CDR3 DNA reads TGTGCCATCAGTGAGTCGCAGGGAAGGACTGAAGCTTTCTTT. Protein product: CAISESQGRTEAFF.

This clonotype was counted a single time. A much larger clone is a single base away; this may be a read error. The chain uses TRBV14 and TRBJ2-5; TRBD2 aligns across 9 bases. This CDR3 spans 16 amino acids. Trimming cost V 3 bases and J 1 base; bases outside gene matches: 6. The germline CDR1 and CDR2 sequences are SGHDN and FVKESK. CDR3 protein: CASSQLTSGAQETQYF. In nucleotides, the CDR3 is TGTGCCAGCAGCCAGCTGACTAGCGGAGCCCAAGAGACCCAGTACTTC.

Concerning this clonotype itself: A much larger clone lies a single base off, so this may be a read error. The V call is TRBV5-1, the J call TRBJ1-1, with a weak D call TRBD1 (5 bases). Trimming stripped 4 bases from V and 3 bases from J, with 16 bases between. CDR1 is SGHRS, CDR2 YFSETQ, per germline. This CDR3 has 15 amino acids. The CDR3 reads CASSPLRGWYTEAFF. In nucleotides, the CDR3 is TGCGCCAGCAGCCCATTACGGGGGTGGTACACTGAAGCTTTCTTT.

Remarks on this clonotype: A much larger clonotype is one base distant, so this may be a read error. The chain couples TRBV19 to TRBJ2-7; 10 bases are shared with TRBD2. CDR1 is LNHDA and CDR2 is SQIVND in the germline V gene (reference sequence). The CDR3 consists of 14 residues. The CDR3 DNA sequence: TGTGTCAGTAGTATTTCTAGCGGGAGCGGCGAGCAGTACTTC. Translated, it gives CVSSISSGSGEQYF. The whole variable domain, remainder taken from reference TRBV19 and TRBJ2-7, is DGGITQSPKYLFRKEGQNVTLSCEQNLNHDAMYWYRQDPGQGLRLIYYSQIVNDFQKGDIAEGYSVSREKKESFPLTVTSAQKNPTAFYLCVSSISSGSGEQYFGPGTRLTVT.

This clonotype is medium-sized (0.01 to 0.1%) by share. CDR3 loop: CASTVGPGASPLHF. CDR3 coding DNA: TGTGCCAGCACCGTTGGTCCGGGGGCCTCACCCCTCCACTTT. The V call is TRBV7-9, the J call TRBJ1-6, with D tentatively TRBD1 (6 bases). The germline CDR1 and CDR2 sequences are SEHNR and FQNEAQ (reference sequence). Trimming stripped 7 bases from V and 10 bases from J, with 17 bases between. This CDR3 region has 14 residues.

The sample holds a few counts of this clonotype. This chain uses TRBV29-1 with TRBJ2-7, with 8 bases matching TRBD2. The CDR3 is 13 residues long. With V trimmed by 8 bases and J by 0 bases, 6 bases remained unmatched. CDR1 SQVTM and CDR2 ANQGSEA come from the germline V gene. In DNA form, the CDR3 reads TGCAGCTACCACGGGGGGGACTCCTACGAGCAGTACTTC. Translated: CSYHGGDSYEQYF.

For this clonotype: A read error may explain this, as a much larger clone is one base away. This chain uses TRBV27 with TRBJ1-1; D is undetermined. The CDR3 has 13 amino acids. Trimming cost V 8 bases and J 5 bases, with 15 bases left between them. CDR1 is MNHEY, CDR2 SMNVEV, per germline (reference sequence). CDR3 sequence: CASQQWARTEAFF. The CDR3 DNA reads TGTGCCAGCCAACAGTGGGCTAGGACTGAAGCTTTCTTT.

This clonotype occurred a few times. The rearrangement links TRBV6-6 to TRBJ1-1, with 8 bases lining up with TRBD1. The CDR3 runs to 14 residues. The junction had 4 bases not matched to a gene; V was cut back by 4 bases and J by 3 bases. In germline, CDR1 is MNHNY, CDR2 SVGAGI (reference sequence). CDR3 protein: CASSSYRGDTEAFF. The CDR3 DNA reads TGTGCCAGCAGTTCCTACAGGGGGGACACTGAAGCTTTCTTT.